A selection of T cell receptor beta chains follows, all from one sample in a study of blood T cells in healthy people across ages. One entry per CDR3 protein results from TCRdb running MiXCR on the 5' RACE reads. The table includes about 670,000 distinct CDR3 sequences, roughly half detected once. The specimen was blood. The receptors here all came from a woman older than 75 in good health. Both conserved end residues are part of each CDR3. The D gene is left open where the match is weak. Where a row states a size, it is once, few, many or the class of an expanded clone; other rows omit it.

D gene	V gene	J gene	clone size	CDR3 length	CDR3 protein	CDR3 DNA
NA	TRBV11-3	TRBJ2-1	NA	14	CASSLARAGHEQFF	TGTGCCAGCAGCTTAGCTAGGGCTGGCCATGAGCAGTTCTTC
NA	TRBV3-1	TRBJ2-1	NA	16	CTSSPWTTMAYNEQFF	TGTACCAGCAGCCCCTGGACGACCATGGCCTACAATGAGCAGTTCTTC
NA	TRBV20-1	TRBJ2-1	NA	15	CSALGVGGAGNEQFF	TGCAGTGCCCTGGGGGTTGGGGGCGCGGGGAATGAGCAGTTCTTC
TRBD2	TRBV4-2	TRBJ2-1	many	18	CASSPGLAGASSYNEQFF	TGTGCCAGCAGCCCGGGACTAGCGGGGGCCAGCTCCTACAATGAGCAGTTCTTC
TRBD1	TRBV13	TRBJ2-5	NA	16	CASRPTGQGRYNEQYF	TGTGCCAGCAGACCAACGGGACAGGGGCGATACAATGAGCAGTACTTC
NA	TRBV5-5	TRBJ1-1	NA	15	CASNSQGGLNTEAFF	TGTGCCAGCAACTCGCAAGGGGGGTTGAACACTGAAGCTTTCTTT
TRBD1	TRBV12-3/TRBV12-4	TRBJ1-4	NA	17	CASSSRDRTLTNEKLFF	TGTGCCAGCAGTTCTCGGGACAGGACCCTTACTAATGAAAAACTGTTTTTT
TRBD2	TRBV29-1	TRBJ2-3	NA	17	CSVEEASGTTSTDTQYF	TGCAGCGTTGAAGAAGCTAGCGGGACTACGAGCACAGATACGCAGTATTTT
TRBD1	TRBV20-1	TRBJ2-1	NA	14	CSAATGGAYNEQFF	TGCAGTGCCGCTACAGGGGGCGCCTACAATGAGCAGTTCTTC
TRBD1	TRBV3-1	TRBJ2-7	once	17	CASSRAMTGSRYNEQYF	TGTGCCAGCAGCCGCGCTATGACAGGGTCGCGGTACAATGAGCAGTACTTC
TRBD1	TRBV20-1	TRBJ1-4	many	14	CSARRTGPNEKLFF	TGCAGTGCTAGGAGGACAGGCCCTAATGAAAAACTGTTTTTT
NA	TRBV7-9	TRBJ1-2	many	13	CASSSPGRYGYTF	TGTGCCAGCAGTTCACCGGGACGGTATGGCTACACCTTC
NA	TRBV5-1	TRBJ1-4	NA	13	CASSFEIYEKLFF	TGCGCCAGCAGCTTTGAGATTTACGAAAAACTGTTTTTT